The rows below give T cell receptor beta chains drawn from one sample of a study of T cell repertoires in cytomegalovirus infection. Their specific antigens are unknown. TCRdb re-called the reads through MiXCR, storing one row per CDR3 protein. This table holds tens of thousands of distinct CDR3 sequences, 20% to 25% found once. The source material was CD8+ T cells from cultured PBMCs, sampled from culture after CMV antigen stimulation. The receptors derive from a human donor in good health (CMV status not recorded). Some clones in this sample may be carry-over from other donors' samples. CDR3s include the opening cysteine and the closing phenylalanine or tryptophan. The order of the fields is V gene, CDR3 protein.

V: TRBV7-8
CDR3: CASSDNLLTGELFF

V: TRBV11-1
CDR3: CASSPDGNQPQHF

V: TRBV9
CDR3: CASSEGGGREGNEQFF

V: TRBV7-2
CDR3: CASSLMGATNEKLFF

V: TRBV28
CDR3: CASSFISRGKQETQYF

V: TRBV5-4
CDR3: CASSLRGMNTEAFF

V: TRBV5-1
CDR3: CASSRTREIYEQYF

V: TRBV29-1
CDR3: CSVVGTGGYNEQFF

V: TRBV7-2
CDR3: CASNPVGGQETQYF

V: TRBV25-1
CDR3: CASSEFGASTEAFF

V: TRBV7-9
CDR3: CASSLVGITDTQYF

V: TRBV28
CDR3: CASSFRPRYEQYF

V: TRBV7-2
CDR3: CASSRNRGGVTDTQYF

V: TRBV7-2
CDR3: CASTPFIGNLGEQYF

V: TRBV7-9
CDR3: CASSLPLGLAGGVDEQYF

V: TRBV12-3/TRBV12-4
CDR3: CASSFQGNYGYTF

V: TRBV7-2
CDR3: CASSSWNGSYEQYF

V: TRBV7-2
CDR3: CASSLVEGNYGYTF

V: TRBV6-5
CDR3: CASSYSGRGYEQYF

V: TRBV28
CDR3: CASSGPLTETQYF

V: TRBV19
CDR3: CASSIPGEPQHF

V: TRBV19
CDR3: CASIGGLNTEAFF

V: TRBV4-3
CDR3: CASSRQMDRRASTDTQYF

V: TRBV7-2
CDR3: CASSLAFRRQGSDNEQFF

V: TRBV6-2/TRBV6-3
CDR3: CASSYRDRHSSYEQYF

V: TRBV7-2
CDR3: CASSPLAGVGETQYF

V: TRBV6-2/TRBV6-3
CDR3: CASSYSSRVRDF

V: TRBV7-9
CDR3: CASSLADSGTTDTQYF